The 28 T cell receptor beta chains given below trace back to one sample, sequenced in a study of T cells in Graves' hyperthyroidism and ophthalmopathy. TCR beta CDR3 region amplification was performed from RNA transcripts. In the first-round RT-PCR of the TCR CDR3, the HTBI primer set was used. Via MiXCR, TCRdb re-called the multiplex PCR reads, giving one row per CDR3 protein. The sample holds hundreds of thousands of distinct CDR3 sequences; around 38% are singletons and the top ten take roughly 8.3%. The sequencing sample was made of blood. The receptors were gathered from a man aged 18 to 29 with Graves' hyperthyroidism.

The chain is built from TRBV5-5 and TRBJ2-2; unclear D gene. CDR3 length: 13 amino acids. Germline values: CDR1 SGHKS, CDR2 YYEKEE (reference sequence). The ends were cut back, 2 bases at V and 5 bases at J, with 7 bases in the middle. CDR3 coding DNA: TGTGCCAGCAGCTTTTTAGTTACCGGGGAGCTGTTTTTT. Its protein is CASSFLVTGELFF.

Points on this clonotype: Its ends do not fully match the called genes, so a read error is possible. This chain links TRBV29-1 with TRBJ2-7, with D possibly being TRBD2 (5 bases). The germline V gene has CDR1 SQVTM and CDR2 ANQGSEA. This CDR3 region has 11 residues. The CDR3 bases are TGCAGCGTTGAAGAAGAGGGCGGGTGGCTTTTC. Translated: CSVEEEGGWLF.

As to this clonotype: The CDR3 does not close with the conserved phenylalanine or tryptophan, likely indicating a read error. No DNA is shown, since the ends of the CDR3 on it are uncertain; the CDR3 is the one TCRdb lists. The chain joins TRBV7-3 to TRBJ2-5; TRBD1 was called by the table and not checked on the DNA. The CDR3 spans 16 amino acids, including both terminal residues. Germline values: CDR1 SGHTA, CDR2 FQGTGA. The CDR3 here is CASSPRGGSYGYTFGS.

The chain employs TRBV5-4 and TRBJ2-6, with D possibly TRBD1 on 6 matching bases. Trimming removed 3 bases at V and 0 bases at J, with 19 bases between. Germline values: CDR1 SGHNT, CDR2 YYREEE (reference sequence). CDR3 length: 19 residues. The CDR3 is CASSSWAGTPSSGANVLTF. CDR3 coding DNA: TGTGCCAGCAGCTCCTGGGCCGGGACACCTAGCTCTGGGGCCAACGTCCTGACTTTC. Full variable domain (rest looked up from reference TRBV5-4 and TRBJ2-6): ETGVTQSPTHLIKTRGQQVTLRCSSQSGHNTVSWYQQALGQGPQFIFQYYREEENGRGNFPPRFSGLQFPNYSSELNVNALELDDSALYLCASSSWAGTPSSGANVLTFGAGSRLTVL.

Remarks on this clonotype: Possible read error: a much larger clone is one base away. This sequence joins TRBV2 and TRBJ1-1; TRBD1 matches 8 bases. CDR3 size: 15 residues. The germline V gene encodes CDR1 SNHLY and CDR2 FYNNEI. Here the CDR3 DNA reads TGTGCCAGCAGTGAATTGGGACAGGTGAACACTGGAGCTTTCTTT. It yields the protein CASSELGQVNTGAFF.

The V gene is TRBV29-1, the J gene TRBJ2-5; D call uncertain. V gave up 4 bases and J gave up 5 bases, with 14 bases separating them. The germline CDR1 and CDR2 sequences are SQVTM and ANQGSEA. CDR3 size: 13 residues. This CDR3 reads CSVVHSSYETQYF. The CDR3 DNA reads as TGCAGCGTTGTCCACAGCTCTTATGAGACCCAGTACTTC.

About this clonotype: Possible read error: a much larger clone is one base away. As the CDR3 is not closed by the conserved phenylalanine or tryptophan, this likely results from a read error. The V and J genes are TRBV2 and TRBJ1-1; D gene uncertain. Germline loops: CDR1 SNHLY, CDR2 FYNNEI. V shed 5 bases and J shed 0 bases, with 7 bases lying between them. This CDR3 comprises 13 residues. The CDR3 DNA sequence: TGTGCCAGCAGTCCAGAAATGAACACTGAAGCTTTCTCT. This sequence encodes CASSPEMNTEAFS.

The genes are TRBV29-1 and TRBJ2-3, with D uncertain. Germline V CDR1 and CDR2: SQVTM, ANQGSEA. The CDR3 runs 13 residues. Deletions cut 0 bases from V and 2 bases from J, with 6 bases between. CDR3 sequence reads: CSVEDYVTDTQYF. DNA for the CDR3: TGCAGCGTTGAAGACTACGTCACAGATACGCAGTATTTT.

The chain is built from TRBV19 and TRBJ2-3; a weak D match, TRBD2 (5 bases). This CDR3 is built from 15 residues. The ends were cut back, 5 bases at V and 1 base at J, with 13 bases in the middle. Germline-derived CDR1 and CDR2 are LNHDA and SQIVND (reference sequence). Here the CDR3 reads CASSLRDKGTDTQYF. The CDR3, as DNA: TGTGCCAGTAGTCTGAGGGATAAAGGCACAGATACGCAGTATTTT.

About this clonotype itself: The germline gene is not matched at one end of the junction; a read error may be the cause. The chain carries TRBV14 and TRBJ1-4; possibly TRBD1 for D (5 bases). This CDR3 region has 14 residues. Germline CDR1 reads SGHDN; CDR2 reads FVKESK. DNA of the CDR3: TGTGTCAGCAGCCAAGGGGCGGCTAATGAAAAACTGTTTTTT. It codes for CVSSQGAANEKLFF.

In its sample, this clonotype was seen many times. J is TRBJ1-5 and V is TRBV7-9; D unclear. The CDR3 contains 12 residues. Trimming shortened V by 1 base and J by 5 bases, and 3 bases separated the two germline ends. Germline values: CDR1 SEHNR, CDR2 FQNEAQ (reference sequence). The CDR3 loop is CASSLGDQPQHF. The DNA of the CDR3 is TGTGCCAGCAGCTTAGGAGATCAGCCCCAGCATTTT.

This chain links TRBV6-5 with TRBJ1-5, with TRBD1 matching 7 bases. The V and J ends lost 6 bases and 5 bases, in that order; junction bases with no gene match: 10. CDR3 length: 15 residues. From germline, CDR1 is MNHEY and CDR2 SVGAGI. CDR3: CASRHGGTADQPQHF. DNA of the CDR3: TGTGCCAGCAGACACGGCGGGACAGCGGATCAGCCCCAGCATTTT.

This clonotype was counted a few times. This chain joins TRBV19 and TRBJ1-5, with TRBD1 identical over 9 bases. Trimming removed 4 bases from V and 4 bases from J; junction bases left unmatched: 8. The CDR3 sequence is 16 residues long. CDR1 is LNHDA, CDR2 SQIVND, per germline (reference sequence). The DNA for the CDR3 is TGTGCCAGTAGTAACTTACAGGGGGCGAGAAATCAGCCCCAGCATTTT. Protein product: CASSNLQGARNQPQHF. Full variable domain (missing parts from reference TRBV19 and TRBJ1-5): DGGITQSPKYLFRKEGQNVTLSCEQNLNHDAMYWYRQDPGQGLRLIYYSQIVNDFQKGDIAEGYSVSREKKESFPLTVTSAQKNPTAFYLCASSNLQGARNQPQHFGDGTRLSIL.

Note on this clonotype: Germline is not matched at one junction end, which may reflect a read error. The chain couples TRBV7-2 to TRBJ1-1; D possibly corresponds to TRBD1 (5 bases). Germline-derived CDR1 and CDR2 are SGHTA and FQGNSA. The CDR3 contains 15 residues. The CDR3 DNA follows: TGCGCCAGCAGCCAAGATGCGGGGCCCAACACTGAAGCTTTCTTT. Protein sequence: CASSQDAGPNTEAFF.

This clonotype was detected ten times or more. The V and J genes are TRBV2 and TRBJ1-1; D gene uncertain. CDR3 length: 11 residues. The V end was cut by 6 bases, the J end by 6 bases, with 8 bases between. Germline V gene data show CDR1 as SNHLY and CDR2 as FYNNEI. CDR3 loop: CASRGSPEAFF. As DNA, the CDR3 is TGTGCCAGCAGGGGGTCCCCTGAAGCTTTCTTT.

Of note for this clonotype: Germline is not matched at one junction end, which may reflect a read error. The CDR3 DNA reads as TGCGCCAGCAGCCAATCAGGGACTAGCGGGGGGTCACCCCAAGAGACCCAGTACTTC. It encodes CASSQSGTSGGSPQETQYF. The chain carries TRBV7-2 and TRBJ2-5; TRBD2 aligns across 15 bases. This CDR3 has 19 amino acids. Germline lookup yields CDR1 SGHTA and CDR2 FQGNSA.

The rearrangement uses TRBV7-9 and TRBJ2-2, with D uncertain. Germline-derived CDR1 and CDR2 are SEHNR and FQNEAQ (reference sequence). Between the trimmed V and J ends, which lost 5 bases and 0 bases, there was a span of 13 bases. CDR3 size: 16 residues. This CDR3 reads CASSPSGSSNTGELFF. Written as DNA, the CDR3 is TGTGCCAGCAGCCCTAGTGGATCCTCGAACACCGGGGAGCTGTTTTTT.

The chain carries TRBV20-1 and TRBJ2-7; D possibly corresponds to TRBD1 (6 bases). Germline-derived CDR1 and CDR2 are DFQATT and SNEGSKA (reference sequence). V lost 6 bases and J lost 7, with 13 bases in between. The CDR3 spans 11 residues. CDR3 protein: CSAKKQGEQYF. The CDR3, as DNA: TGCAGTGCCAAAAAACAGGGAGAGCAGTACTTC.

V and J are TRBV7-2 and TRBJ1-1; D perhaps matches TRBD1 (6 bases). The CDR3 length is 15 residues. The germline CDR1 and CDR2 sequences are SGHTA and FQGNSA. V lost 1 base to trimming and J lost 3 bases, with 12 bases between them. For the CDR3, the DNA is TGTGCCAGCAGCTTAGACTACAGGGTGGACACTGAAGCTTTCTTT. Translated: CASSLDYRVDTEAFF.

This sequence joins TRBV9 and TRBJ1-2; 7 bases match TRBD1. Germline CDR1 and CDR2: SGDLS and YYNGEE. CDR3 length: 13 amino acids. V lost 0 bases, J lost 8 bases, and 4 bases stayed unmatched. This CDR3 is CASSVEGAPGYTF. CDR3 sequence (DNA): TGTGCCAGCAGCGTAGAGGGGGCGCCGGGCTACACCTTC.

Many counts were recorded for this clonotype. The J gene is TRBJ1-6, the V gene TRBV25-1, with a tentative D call TRBD1 (5 bases). The germline V and J ends were trimmed by 2 bases and 3 bases, with 11 bases remaining between them. Germline-derived CDR1 and CDR2 are MGHDK and SYGVNS. CDR3 length equals 16 residues. The CDR3 DNA reads as TGTGCCAGCAGTGAAGCCAGGGCCCTCTATAATTCACCCCTCCACTTT. It is translated as CASSEARALYNSPLHF.

This chain uses TRBV7-2 with TRBJ1-3; D ambiguous. Trimming removed 1 base from V and 7 bases from J, with 11 bases in between. The CDR3 consists of 14 residues. Germline V gives CDR1 SGHTA, CDR2 FQGNSA. This chain's CDR3 is CASSLVVGLNTIYF. CDR3 sequence (DNA): TGTGCCAGCAGCTTAGTCGTAGGGCTGAACACCATATATTTT.

This clonotype was observed a few times. The chain has TRBV5-1 and TRBJ1-1; 7 positions match TRBD1. The CDR3 consists of 15 residues. Germline-derived CDR1 and CDR2 are SGHRS and YFSETQ. Trimming cost V 4 bases and J 1 base; bases outside gene matches: 7. CDR3 in amino acids: CASSGPGTENTEAFF. The CDR3 coding sequence is TGCGCCAGCAGCGGACCCGGGACAGAGAACACTGAAGCTTTCTTT.

This clonotype was counted ten times or more. V usage is TRBV7-2 and J usage is TRBJ1-3; D is unclear. Trimming removed 0 bases from V and 0 bases from J, with 6 bases in between. The CDR3 spans 15 residues. Germline assignment: CDR1 SGHTA and CDR2 FQGNSA. The CDR3 sequence is CASSLARVSGNTIYF. The CDR3 DNA reads TGTGCCAGCAGCTTAGCGCGGGTCTCTGGAAACACCATATATTTT.

This clonotype was found many times. At one boundary the junction diverges from the germline segment, which might be a read error. The V call is TRBV5-1, the J call TRBJ1-5; unclear D gene. The CDR3 has 14 amino acids. Germline V gene sequence: CDR1 SGHRS, CDR2 YFSETQ. CDR3: CASSLDGGNQPQHF. In DNA form, the CDR3 reads TGTGCCAGCAGCTTAGATGGTGGCAATCAGCCCCAGCATTTT.

This clonotype came up a few times. The J gene is TRBJ2-3, the V gene TRBV19; D uncertain. V was pared by 8 bases and J by 4 bases, with 7 bases between. The CDR3 totals 11 residues. Germline V gene data show CDR1 as LNHDA and CDR2 as SQIVND (reference sequence). CDR3 in amino acids: CASGRADTQYF. The CDR3 bases are TGTGCCAGTGGCAGAGCAGATACGCAGTATTTT.

This clonotype came up many times. J is TRBJ2-7 and V is TRBV15; the D is unclear. The CDR3 is made up of 17 amino acids. Trimming left V 0 bases short and J 6 bases short, with 21 bases between. Germline loops: CDR1 LNHNV, CDR2 YYDKDF (reference sequence). The CDR3 is CATSRDRSSLSLREQYF. The CDR3 coding sequence is TGTGCCACCAGCAGAGATCGGAGTAGTCTCTCCCTACGCGAGCAGTACTTC.

The table lists this clonotype with a few counts. The chain uses TRBV20-1 and TRBJ2-7, with D possibly TRBD2 on 5 matching bases. The CDR3 loop spans 13 amino acids. Germline CDR1 DFQATT, CDR2 SNEGSKA (reference sequence). The ends were cut back, 5 bases at V and 2 bases at J, with 13 bases in the middle. The CDR3 here is CSAPWTDPYEQYF. CDR3 nucleotide sequence: TGCAGTGCTCCTTGGACTGATCCCTACGAGCAGTACTTC.